Each of the 21 T cell receptor beta chains below was sequenced from the same sample in a study of blood T cell repertoires in COVID-19. The repertoire was sequenced with immunoSEQ multiplex PCR; TCRdb's copy has only in-frame clones and lacks some. The sample has 200,000 to 250,000 clones; around 85% are singletons. What was sequenced was peripheral blood. Every receptor here comes from a woman in her 30s who had recovered from COVID-19.

The genes are TRBV5-6 and TRBJ1-1; D remains unclear. This CDR3 has 15 residues. The germline gives CDR1 SGHDT, CDR2 YYEEEE. Trimming removed 2 bases at V and 1 base at J, with 12 bases between. The CDR3 reads CASSLVNRGNTEAFF. Written as DNA, the CDR3 is TGTGCCAGCAGCTTAGTAAATAGAGGGAACACTGAAGCTTTCTTT.

V usage is TRBV6-5 and J usage is TRBJ1-1; tentative D call: TRBD1 (5 bases). V was shortened by 6 bases and J by 1 base, with 12 bases between the two germline ends. This CDR3 has 14 residues. Germline V lookup: CDR1 MNHEY, CDR2 SVGAGI. For the CDR3, the DNA is TGTGCCAGCAGAGTAGGGGCCGCGAACACTGAAGCTTTCTTT. Its translation is CASRVGAANTEAFF.

The chain links TRBV5-1 to TRBJ2-5; TRBD1 matches at 11 bases. Germline CDR1 SGHRS, CDR2 YFSETQ. The CDR3 extends over 19 amino acids. With V trimmed by 1 base and J by 0 bases, 11 bases remained unmatched. The CDR3 coding sequence is TGCGCCAGCAGCTTGATGCGGACAGGGGGCTCGGGGTACCAAGAGACCCAGTACTTC. This gives the protein CASSLMRTGGSGYQETQYF.

V gene TRBV14 combines with J gene TRBJ2-7, with a possible D match to TRBD2 (5 bases). Looked up from germline, CDR1 is SGHDN and CDR2 is FVKESK. This CDR3 has 15 residues. V was clipped by 3 bases and J by 4 bases, with 16 bases between them. Here the CDR3 reads CASSQEPTAVYEQYF. As DNA, the CDR3 is TGTGCCAGCAGCCAGGAGCCAACAGCGGTTTACGAGCAGTACTTC.

The CDR3 nucleotides read TGTGCCAGCAGCCCGATCAGGGTAAGGGGCCTCCCCTCGGAGTATGGCTACACCTTC. It yields the protein CASSPIRVRGLPSEYGYTF. The gene calls are TRBV5-6 and TRBJ1-2; maybe TRBD1 (5 bases). V lost 4 bases and J lost 5, with 30 bases in between. CDR3 length equals 19 residues. Germline V lookup: CDR1 SGHDT, CDR2 YYEEEE. Combining the CDR3 with reference TRBV5-6 and TRBJ1-2 gives the whole variable domain DAGVTQSPTHLIKTRGQQVTLRCSPKSGHDTVSWYQQALGQGPQFIFQYYEEEERQRGNFPDRFSGHQFPNYSSELNVNALLLGDSALYLCASSPIRVRGLPSEYGYTFGSGTRLTVV.

V gene TRBV7-9 combines with J gene TRBJ2-1; D unclear. The CDR3 contains 15 residues. Germline CDR1 and CDR2: SEHNR and FQNEAQ (reference sequence). V was pared by 3 bases and J by 0 bases, with 9 bases between. The CDR3, as DNA: TGTGCCAGCAGCTTTCTACTAAGCTCCTACAATGAGCAGTTCTTC. Encoded protein: CASSFLLSSYNEQFF.

The chain carries TRBV28 and TRBJ1-4; D call uncertain. This CDR3 comprises 14 residues. The V gene's germline CDR1 is MDHEN and CDR2 SYDVKM. Between the trimmed V and J ends, which lost 4 bases and 5 bases, there was a span of 11 bases. The CDR3 sequence: CASSWVARNEKLFF. Here the CDR3 DNA reads TGTGCCAGCAGTTGGGTGGCCAGGAATGAAAAACTGTTTTTT.

The chain is built from TRBV29-1 and TRBJ1-2, with unresolved D. The CDR3 spans 11 residues. Trimming left V 0 bases short and J 5 bases short, with 4 bases between. Germline V gene data show CDR1 as SQVTM and CDR2 as ANQGSEA. Here the CDR3 DNA reads TGCAGCGTTGAAGAGGAGTATGGCTACACCTTC. It is translated as CSVEEEYGYTF.

The V call is TRBV19, the J call TRBJ2-2; 9 nucleotides line up with TRBD2. CDR3 size: 16 residues. Germline V lookup: CDR1 LNHDA, CDR2 SQIVND (reference sequence). The J segment lost 7 bases and the V segment lost 4 bases, leaving 10 bases of the junction unmatched. The CDR3 sequence is CASSTFSGGPVGELFF. CDR3 DNA sequence: TGTGCCAGTAGTACCTTTAGCGGGGGTCCGGTCGGGGAGCTGTTTTTT.

The chain joins TRBV4-3 to TRBJ1-5; possibly TRBD1 for D (6 bases). Deletions cut 0 bases from V and 0 bases from J, with 15 bases between. The CDR3 has 18 residues. Looked up from germline, CDR1 is LGHNA and CDR2 is YSLEER. CDR3 in amino acids: CASSQEPPRQDSNQPQHF. CDR3 in DNA: TGCGCCAGCAGCCAAGAGCCCCCGCGACAGGATAGCAATCAGCCCCAGCATTTT.

This clone has just one count. V and J are TRBV6-5 and TRBJ1-1, with D maybe TRBD1 (5 bases). CDR3 size: 14 residues. The germline V gene has CDR1 MNHEY and CDR2 SVGAGI. The V gene lost 8 bases and the J gene lost 1 base, with 14 bases spanning the gap. The CDR3 spells CASSSGGTNTEAFF. In nucleotides, the CDR3 is TGTGCCAGCTCCAGCGGGGGGACGAACACTGAAGCTTTCTTT.

The J gene is TRBJ1-2, the V gene TRBV12-3 or TRBV12-4; the D gene is possibly TRBD1 (5 bases). The CDR3 runs to 13 residues. Trimming took 6 bases from V and 5 from J, leaving 13 bases between them. CDR3 DNA: TGTGCCAGCAGCTCCGACAGAGCTTATGGCTACACCTTC. Translating gives CASSSDRAYGYTF.

The chain combines TRBV11-2 with TRBJ2-2, with 8 bases aligning to TRBD2. The V gene end was trimmed by 6 bases and the J gene end by 5 bases; junction bases not matched to a gene: 11. The germline V gene encodes CDR1 SGHAT and CDR2 FQNNGV. The CDR3 is made up of 16 amino acids. The CDR3: CASRFLRGGYTGELFF. CDR3 nucleotides: TGTGCCAGCAGATTCCTTCGGGGGGGTTATACCGGGGAGCTGTTTTTT.

The V and J genes are TRBV11-2 and TRBJ1-2; 8 bases fit TRBD1. The junction had 2 bases not matched to a gene; V was cut back by 4 bases and J by 4 bases. Looked up from germline, CDR1 is SGHAT and CDR2 is FQNNGV. This CDR3 has 13 amino acids. In nucleotides, the CDR3 is TGTGCCAGCAGCTCCGGACAGGGCTATGGCTACACCTTC. It is translated as CASSSGQGYGYTF.

CDR3 region: CASSSPGQMNTEAFF. CDR3 DNA sequence: TGTGCCAGCAGCTCCCCGGGACAAATGAACACTGAAGCTTTCTTT. The rearrangement joins TRBV5-4 to TRBJ1-1; tentative D call: TRBD1 (6 bases). Trimming cost V 3 bases and J 0 bases, with 12 bases left between them. This CDR3 spans 15 amino acids. CDR1 and CDR2 from the germline V gene are SGHNT and YYREEE (reference sequence).

The rearrangement joins TRBV6-1 to TRBJ2-5; TRBD2 aligns across 8 bases. In germline, CDR1 is MNHNS, CDR2 SASEGT. The CDR3 is made up of 16 amino acids. V was pared by 3 bases and J by 8 bases, with 14 bases of the junction left unmatched. The CDR3 bases are TGTGCCAGCAGTGATAAGGGAACTAGCGGCCTGAGAACCCAGTACTTC. It translates to CASSDKGTSGLRTQYF.

The J gene is TRBJ1-5, the V gene TRBV7-2; tentative D call: TRBD1 (5 bases). The CDR3 length is 16 residues. Trimming shortened V by 2 bases and J by 1 base, and 12 bases separated the two germline ends. Per the germline V gene, CDR1 is SGHTA and CDR2 is FQGNSA. The CDR3 coding sequence is TGTGCCAGCAGCTTAACGGGCTGGGGCAGCAATCAGCCCCAGCATTTT. It encodes CASSLTGWGSNQPQHF.

The chain combines TRBV7-9 with TRBJ2-1; D is perhaps TRBD1 (6 bases). V dropped 6 bases and J dropped 5 bases, with 23 bases sitting between them. There are 17 residues in the CDR3. Germline CDR1 SEHNR, CDR2 FQNEAQ (reference sequence). The CDR3 DNA reads as TGTGCCAGCAGAGGTAACCGTGAGACAGGTGCCAACAATGAGCAGTTCTTC. This translates into CASRGNRETGANNEQFF.

This chain connects TRBV9 to TRBJ2-3; TRBD2 agrees at 10 bases. The germline V gene encodes CDR1 SGDLS and CDR2 YYNGEE. The CDR3 is 16 residues long. The J segment lost 1 base and the V segment lost 3 bases, leaving 5 bases of the junction unmatched. The CDR3 nucleotides read TGTGCCAGCAGCGCCTCAACTAGCGGGGGCACAGATACGCAGTATTTT. Its translation: CASSASTSGGTDTQYF. The variable domain in full, completed from reference TRBV9 and TRBJ2-3, reads DSGVTQTPKHLITATGQRVTLRCSPRSGDLSVYWYQQSLDQGLQFLIQYYNGEERAKGNILERFSAQQFPDLHSELNLSSLELGDSALYFCASSASTSGGTDTQYFGPGTRLTVL.

This sequence joins TRBV5-1 and TRBJ2-2; no firm D call. The ends were cut back, 0 bases at V and 7 bases at J, with 7 bases in the middle. Per germline, CDR1 SGHRS and CDR2 YFSETQ. The CDR3 consists of 13 residues. The CDR3: CASSLGTGGELFF. The CDR3 bases are TGCGCCAGCAGCTTGGGAACCGGCGGGGAGCTGTTTTTT.

The gene calls are TRBV9 and TRBJ2-1; 7 bases map to TRBD1. Per germline, CDR1 SGDLS and CDR2 YYNGEE. Trimming at V came to 0 bases and at J to 0 bases, leaving 0 bases not matched to a gene. The CDR3 extends over 15 amino acids. CDR3 DNA: TGTGCCAGCAGCGTAGACAGGGGCTCCTACAATGAGCAGTTCTTC. This gives the protein CASSVDRGSYNEQFF.